This TCR beta chain comes out of a study of blood T cell repertoires in COVID-19. For the study at large: PBMCs, B-cell-depleted T cells, or T cells were the source of the cDNA or gDNA that made up the material.

Sequencing used immunoSEQ multiplex PCR; TCRdb keeps in-frame clones, though not all of them. The data show under 250,000 clones, with 85% seen just once and 5.1% held by the top ten. V lost 2 bases and J lost 2, with 10 bases in between. Germline CDR1 GTSNPN, CDR2 SVGIG (reference sequence). This CDR3 is 13 amino acids long. The receptor was isolated from a man aged 50-60 years with COVID-19, enrolled during active disease. What was sequenced was peripheral blood. V gene TRBV30 combines with J gene TRBJ2-7; D is possibly TRBD2 (5 bases). The CDR3 spells CAWSKGAAYEQYF. The DNA of the CDR3 is TGTGCCTGGAGTAAGGGAGCGGCCTACGAGCAGTACTTC.